The clone carrying this T cell receptor beta chain was seen ten or more times. The antigen is undetermined. The data originate from a study of metastatic and nonmetastatic thyroid tumors. Each patient went into thyroid surgery without having received any treatment. The CDR3 covers 15 residues. Looked up from germline, CDR1 is SGHTA and CDR2 is FQGNSA. V gave up 2 bases and J gave up 4 bases, with 11 bases separating them. Through MiXCR, TCRdb re-clonotyped the PCR reads. The sample records around 15,000 clones, around 29% being singletons. Study outcomes and limitations: As reported, TCR beta diversity in blood and tumor was significantly higher in malignant thyroid tumors than in benign nodules.

The source is a female donor with papillary thyroid cancer or a benign thyroid nodule (not recorded which). Some clones in this sample may be carry-over from other donors' samples. The sequenced sample was blood. The rearrangement joins TRBV7-2 to TRBJ2-2; D ambiguous. The CDR3 sequence is CASSLSSAGTGELFF. The CDR3 coding sequence is TGTGCCAGCAGCTTAAGCTCGGCAGGCACCGGGGAGCTGTTTTTT. The complete variable domain, with remaining parts taken from reference TRBV7-2 and TRBJ2-2, reads GAGVSQSPSNKVTEKGKDVELRCDPISGHTALYWYRQSLGQGLEFLIYFQGNSAPDKSGLPSDRFSAERTGGSVSTLTIQRTQQEDSAVYLCASSLSSAGTGELFFGEGSRLTVL.